The rows below give T cell receptor beta chains drawn from one sample of a study of T cells in Graves' hyperthyroidism and ophthalmopathy. TCRdb fed the multiplex PCR reads into MiXCR, producing one record per CDR3 protein. The table records around 280,000 distinct CDR3 sequences, roughly 13% of them present only once. The specimen was blood. Receptors originate from a woman in her thirties or forties with Graves' hyperthyroidism. The CDR3 runs from the conserved cysteine through the conserved F or W. The order of the fields is clone size, D gene, V gene, J gene, CDR3 DNA, CDR3 protein. The D gene is left open where the match is weak. Clone size is stated in some rows and not others, as once, few, many or a class when expanded.

>many|.|TRBV5-1|TRBJ2-7
TGCGCCAGCAACCCCAGCGGCTCCTACGAGCAGTACTTC
CASNPSGSYEQYF
>.|.|TRBV9|TRBJ2-3
TGTGCCAGCACGGGAAAATCAGATACGCAGTATTTT
CASTGKSDTQYF
>many|TRBD1|TRBV27|TRBJ1-4
TGTGCCAGCAGTCCCCTGGACAGGTTCCATGAAAAACTGTTTTTT
CASSPLDRFHEKLFF
>many|TRBD1|TRBV6-1|TRBJ2-7
TGTGCCAGCAGGAAGACAGGGTCGTCCTACTACGAGCAGTACTTC
CASRKTGSSYYEQYF
>.|.|TRBV5-6|TRBJ2-5
TGTGCCAGCAGCTTGGTGACGGCGGGATCGTACCAAGAGACCCAGTACTTC
CASSLVTAGSYQETQYF
>many|TRBD2|TRBV7-9|TRBJ2-1
TGTGCCAGCAGCTTCGGGGGGGGCAATGAGCAGTTCTTC
CASSFGGGNEQFF
>many|TRBD1|TRBV30|TRBJ1-2
TGTGCCTGGCTATCAGACAGGGGTATAGGCTACACCTTC
CAWLSDRGIGYTF
>many|.|TRBV7-3|TRBJ2-7
TGTGCCAGCAGCGCCCTGGTGGCGGAGGGGTACGAGCAGTACTTC
CASSALVAEGYEQYF
>.|TRBD1|TRBV4-2|TRBJ2-5
TGTGCCAGCAGCCAGGCGGCGAGACAGGGGGCCGAGAGCCCCGAGACCCAGTACTTC
CASSQAARQGAESPETQYF
>few|TRBD1|TRBV14|TRBJ1-1
TGTGCCAGCAGCTGGGGACAGTTTAACACTGAAGCTTTCTTT
CASSWGQFNTEAFF
>many|.|TRBV27|TRBJ2-4
TGTGCCAGCAGTTACTCAGGACGGGGCATTCAGTACTTC
CASSYSGRGIQYF
>.|.|TRBV12-3/TRBV12-4|TRBJ1-2
TGTGCCAGTTCGAACAGAAGGGGTGGCTACACCTTC
CASSNRRGGYTF
>many|.|TRBV6-1|TRBJ1-2
TGTGCCAGCAGGGAGTCAGGGGACTATGGCTACACCTTC
CASRESGDYGYTF
>.|.|TRBV6-1|TRBJ2-6
TGTGCCAGCAGTGAAGCCCCTTACTCGGGATCTGGGGCCAACGTCCTGACTTTC
CASSEAPYSGSGANVLTF
>many|.|TRBV2|TRBJ2-2
TGTGCTAGTGGCGACTCGGCGTGGGGCGGGGAGCTGTTTTTT
CASGDSAWGGELFF
>many|.|TRBV2|TRBJ2-2
TGTGCCAGCCAGCCGGGAGCTGGAACCGGGGAGCTGTTTTTT
CASQPGAGTGELFF
>many|TRBD2|TRBV9|TRBJ2-7
TGTGCCAGCAGCGTAGCCAGCGGGATTGGGGAGCAGTACTTC
CASSVASGIGEQYF
>many|TRBD2|TRBV6-6|TRBJ2-1
TGTGCCAGCAGTTACACTAGCGGGAGGGCTCGGTCCTACAATGAGCAGTTCTTC
CASSYTSGRARSYNEQFF
>many|TRBD2|TRBV27|TRBJ2-3
TGTGCCAGCAGTCCGGGACTAGCGGAGGGGGGCCATACGCAGTATTTT
CASSPGLAEGGHTQYF
>few|.|TRBV19|TRBJ1-1
TGTGCCAGTAGTATATCTCCCACCTTGAACACTGAAGCTTTCTTT
CASSISPTLNTEAFF
>many|.|TRBV5-8|TRBJ2-5
TGTGCCAGCACCTCATGGGGGATAGAAGAGACCCAGTACTTC
CASTSWGIEETQYF
>many|.|TRBV3-1|TRBJ2-5
TGTGCCAGCAGCCAAGCGGGAAGGGAGACCCAGTACTTC
CASSQAGRETQYF
>many|TRBD2|TRBV12-3/TRBV12-4|TRBJ2-3
TGTGCCAGCAGCTGGACTAGCGGGGTCACAGATACGCAGTATTTT
CASSWTSGVTDTQYF
>.|.|TRBV5-4|TRBJ2-7
TGTGCCAGCAGCTGGAACTCCCGGGGCGAGCAGTACTTC
CASSWNSRGEQYF
>few|.|TRBV2|TRBJ2-5
TGTGCCAGCAGTGAAAATACGCAAGAGACCCAGTACTTC
CASSENTQETQYF
>many|.|TRBV12-3/TRBV12-4|TRBJ2-7
TGTGCCAGCAGTTTAGGGAATTACGAGCAGTACTTC
CASSLGNYEQYF
>.|TRBD2|TRBV13|TRBJ2-7
TGTGCCAGCAGCTCAAAGGGTAGCGGGAGATTAGGTGGGCAGTACTTC
CASSSKGSGRLGGQYF
>many|TRBD2|TRBV5-5|TRBJ2-3
TGTGCCAGCAGGTATACTAGCGGGAGACCCACAGATACGCAGTATTTT
CASRYTSGRPTDTQYF
>many|.|TRBV6-1|TRBJ1-5
TGTGCCAGCAGTGGGTGGGGTGGCAATCAGCCCCAGCATTTT
CASSGWGGNQPQHF
>few|TRBD1|TRBV6-2/TRBV6-3|TRBJ2-5
TGTGCCAGCAGTCCGGGACAGGGGAGGTCGGGGACCCAGTACTTC
CASSPGQGRSGTQYF
>many|TRBD2|TRBV20-1|TRBJ2-7
TGCAGTGCTACCCCCGGACTAGCGGGAGGGAACGAGCAGTACTTC
CSATPGLAGGNEQYF
>few|.|TRBV18|TRBJ1-1
TGTGCCAGCTCACGAGAGGCAGAACTTCAGAACACTGAAGCTTTCTTT
CASSREAELQNTEAFF
>many|TRBD2|TRBV20-1|TRBJ2-3
TGCAGTGCTAGCCGTGCTAGCGGAGGAGTGGGTGTCACAGATACGCAGTATTTT
CSASRASGGVGVTDTQYF
>few|.|TRBV14|TRBJ2-2
TGTGCCAGCAGCCAAGAAGAGGGGCGTCAGCCCGGGGAGCTGTTTTTT
CASSQEEGRQPGELFF
>few|.|TRBV10-3|TRBJ2-7
TGTGCCATCAGTGAGTCACTCTCTGAGGGGTACGGGCAGTACTTC
CAISESLSEGYGQYF
>.|.|TRBV7-9|TRBJ2-5
TGTGCCAGCAGCTTTGGCCAGGGGGGCGGGGAGACCCAGTACTTC
CASSFGQGGGETQYF
>.|.|TRBV6-1|TRBJ2-3
TGTGCCAGCAGTGTAATCGGGACTTCCGGAGATACGCAGTATTTT
CASSVIGTSGDTQYF
>many|.|TRBV12-5|TRBJ1-3
TGTGCTAGTGGTAGCGATCCCTCTGGAAACACCATATATTTT
CASGSDPSGNTIYF
>many|TRBD2|TRBV7-2|TRBJ2-2
TGTGCCAGCAGCTTGCAAAGCGGGAGGGTGAGCACCGGGGAGCTGTTTTTT
CASSLQSGRVSTGELFF
>many|.|TRBV5-4|TRBJ1-2
TGTGCCAGCAGCTTGGTGTTGGGGGCCGGGGGCTACACCTTC
CASSLVLGAGGYTF
>many|.|TRBV19|TRBJ2-7
TGTGCCAGTAGTATCAACGGCTACGAGCAGTACTTC
CASSINGYEQYF